Here is one T cell receptor (beta chain) with its context. There is no known antigen for this receptor. Per-base qualities were not stored, and no clone one base away is much larger. The data were obtained in a study of control samples from healthy donors and cancer patients (TCRdb year 2020). The library was built by means of the immunoSEQ multiplex PCR assay. TCRdb obtained this table from immuneACCESS and retained in-frame rearrangements with V and J assigned. These tables miss some clones; where compared with another copy, unresolved V genes account for less than half of the shortfall, and the remainder is unexplained. In this sample the table shows more than 120,000 clones, approximately 92% of which occur a single time. The ten largest clones take up roughly 3.2% of the sample. The clonotype was recovered from a man younger than 45 in good health. What was sequenced was blood.

The CDR3: CASSSPGQGLSGNTIYF. The sequenced DNA is TGTGCCAGCAGCTCGCCGGGACAGGGACTATCTGGAAACACCATATATTTT. The chain is made from TRBV5-4 and TRBJ1-3; TRBD1 agrees with 9 junctional bases. The CDR3 numbers 17 residues from cysteine through phenylalanine. The sequence is cut down to CDR3 DNA, 51 bases in frame from base 1. The germline V end is reduced by 3 bases and the J end by 1 base; junction bases left unmatched: 8. CDR1 and CDR2 were assigned from the germline V gene (reference sequence) as SGHNT and YYREEE.